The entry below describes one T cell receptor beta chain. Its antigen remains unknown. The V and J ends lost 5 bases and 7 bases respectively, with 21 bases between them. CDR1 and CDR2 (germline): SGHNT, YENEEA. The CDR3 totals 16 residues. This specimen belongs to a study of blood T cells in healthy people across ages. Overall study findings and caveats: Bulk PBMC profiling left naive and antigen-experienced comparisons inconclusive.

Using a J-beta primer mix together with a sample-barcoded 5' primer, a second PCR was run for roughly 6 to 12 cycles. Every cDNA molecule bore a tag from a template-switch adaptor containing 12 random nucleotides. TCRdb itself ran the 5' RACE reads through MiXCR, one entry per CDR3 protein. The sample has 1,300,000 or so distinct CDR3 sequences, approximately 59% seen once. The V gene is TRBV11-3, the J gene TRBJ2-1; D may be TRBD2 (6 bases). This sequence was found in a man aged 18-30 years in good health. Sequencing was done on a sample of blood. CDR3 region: CASSHPPGLDQNEQFF. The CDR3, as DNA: TGTGCCAGCAGCCATCCTCCGGGACTCGACCAGAATGAGCAGTTCTTC.